This passage covers 15 T cell receptor beta chains from one sample sequenced in a study of blood T cell repertoires in COVID-19. Sequenced by immunoSEQ multiplex PCR; TCRdb stores in-frame clones only, minus some. The sample shows approximately 300,000 clones, around four fifths of them seen only once. The sequencing input was peripheral blood. These receptors all stem from a woman between 45 and 60 years old with acute or convalescent COVID-19.

The rearrangement uses TRBV28 and TRBJ2-7, with TRBD1 as a possible D gene (6 bases). Trimming took 10 bases from V and 1 from J, leaving 20 bases between them. Germline CDR1 and CDR2: MDHEN and SYDVKM. This CDR3 is built from 15 residues. CDR3 region: CATISPGQSSYEQYV. Here the CDR3 DNA reads TGTGCCACCATCAGCCCAGGACAGAGTTCCTACGAGCAGTACGTC.

This clone was detected ten times or more. The chain recombines TRBV27 with TRBJ1-2, with 8 bases identical to TRBD1. The CDR3 contains 15 residues. The germline V gene has CDR1 MNHEY and CDR2 SMNVEV (reference sequence). The J segment lost 6 bases and the V segment lost 5 bases, leaving 11 bases of the junction unmatched. The CDR3 DNA reads as TGTGCCAGCAGTCCCTTGGACAGGGTCGGCAATGGCTACACCTTC. The encoded protein is CASSPLDRVGNGYTF.

This rearrangement joins TRBV4-1 to TRBJ1-3; D remains ambiguous. The CDR3 contains 16 residues. Trimming stripped 3 bases from V and 0 bases from J, with 12 bases between. From germline, CDR1 is MGHRA and CDR2 YSYEKL. The CDR3 DNA reads as TGCGCCAGCAGCCAGGTCTCCTACTCCTCTGGAAACACCATATATTTT. Its translation is CASSQVSYSSGNTIYF.

V usage is TRBV5-1 and J usage is TRBJ2-5; 11 bases are shared with TRBD2. The CDR3 has 15 residues. CDR1 and CDR2 from the germline V gene are SGHRS and YFSETQ. V gave up 0 bases and J gave up 5 bases; unmatched junction bases: 3. The chain's CDR3 is CASSLGLAGGETQYF. In DNA form, the CDR3 reads TGCGCCAGCAGCTTGGGGCTAGCGGGAGGTGAGACCCAGTACTTC. Full variable domain (rest looked up from reference TRBV5-1 and TRBJ2-5): KAGVTQTPRYLIKTRGQQVTLSCSPISGHRSVSWYQQTPGQGLQFLFEYFSETQRNKGNFPGRFSGRQFSNSRSEMNVSTLELGDSALYLCASSLGLAGGETQYFGPGTRLLVL.

The chain recombines TRBV5-6 with TRBJ2-4; D gene unclear. This CDR3 region has 11 residues. Per germline, CDR1 SGHDT and CDR2 YYEEEE. The V end lost 9 bases, the J end lost 5 bases, and 9 bases lay between the germline ends. The chain's CDR3 is CATIEENIQYF. The DNA of the CDR3 is TGTGCCACCATAGAGGAAAACATTCAGTACTTC.

The chain couples TRBV7-9 to TRBJ1-1; D gene uncertain. V dropped 1 base and J dropped 7 bases, with 13 bases sitting between them. CDR1 is SEHNR, CDR2 FQNEAQ, per germline (reference sequence). This CDR3 is built from 14 residues. The CDR3 is CASSLGAGNDEAFF. CDR3 DNA sequence: TGTGCCAGCAGCTTAGGGGCCGGGAATGATGAAGCTTTCTTT.

The chain is built from TRBV6-6 and TRBJ2-5; TRBD2 might be the D (6 bases). Germline CDR1 is MNHNY and CDR2 is SVGAGI (reference sequence). The CDR3 has 14 amino acids. V lost 7 bases and J 1 base, leaving 13 bases between the germline ends. Here the CDR3 reads CASTLLAFQETQYF. CDR3 DNA: TGTGCCAGCACCCTACTAGCATTCCAAGAGACCCAGTACTTC.

The gene calls are TRBV5-1 and TRBJ1-2, with D unclear. There are 15 residues in the CDR3. Germline V lookup: CDR1 SGHRS, CDR2 YFSETQ. Trimming stripped 4 bases from V and 7 bases from J, with 20 bases between. The CDR3, as DNA: TGCGCCAGCAGCCTCGGTCCCAGCGACGGGGTTGGCTACACCTTC. This translates into CASSLGPSDGVGYTF. Complete variable domain (other parts from reference TRBV5-1 and TRBJ1-2): KAGVTQTPRYLIKTRGQQVTLSCSPISGHRSVSWYQQTPGQGLQFLFEYFSETQRNKGNFPGRFSGRQFSNSRSEMNVSTLELGDSALYLCASSLGPSDGVGYTFGSGTRLTVV.

The chain joins TRBV4-1 to TRBJ1-1; 7 bases align to TRBD1. CDR3 length: 14 residues. Germline V gives CDR1 MGHRA, CDR2 YSYEKL. V lost 2 bases, J lost 5 bases, and 5 bases stayed unmatched. CDR3 protein: CASSQTGVGTEAFF. DNA of the CDR3: TGCGCCAGCAGCCAAACAGGGGTGGGGACTGAAGCTTTCTTT.

The chain links TRBV19 to TRBJ1-2; D unresolved. This CDR3 has 13 amino acids. V dropped 3 bases and J dropped 2 bases, with 7 bases sitting between them. The germline CDR1 and CDR2 sequences are LNHDA and SQIVND (reference sequence). The CDR3 bases are TGTGCCAGTAGTATGATGGCCAACTATGGCTACACCTTC. Translating it yields CASSMMANYGYTF.

CDR3: CASSQDPRQGSGYGYTF. For the CDR3, the DNA is TGTGCCAGCAGCCAAGACCCTCGACAGGGATCGGGCTATGGCTACACCTTC. V and J are TRBV3-1 (or the pseudogene TRBV3-2) and TRBJ1-2; 7 bases agree with TRBD1. Germline assignment: CDR1 LGHDT and CDR2 YNNKEL (reference sequence). CDR3 length: 17 amino acids. V lost 0 bases, J lost 4 bases, and 11 bases stayed unmatched.

The rearrangement joins TRBV7-8 to TRBJ2-3; 7 nucleotides match TRBD2. The CDR3 extends over 15 amino acids. The trim removed 0 bases at V and 2 bases at J, leaving 2 bases unmatched. Per the germline V gene, CDR1 is SGHVS and CDR2 is FQNEAQ. CDR3 nucleotides: TGTGCCAGCAGCTTAGCGGGGGACTACACAGATACGCAGTATTTT. Protein sequence: CASSLAGDYTDTQYF.

V usage is TRBV5-1 and J usage is TRBJ2-6, with D hard to call. V dropped 5 bases and J dropped 0 bases, with 6 bases sitting between them. The length of the CDR3 is 14 residues. CDR1 is SGHRS, CDR2 YFSETQ, per germline. CDR3 sequence (DNA): TGCGCCAGCAGGTCCTCCTCTGGGGCCAACGTCCTGACTTTC. Amino acids: CASRSSSGANVLTF.

The chain recombines TRBV4-3 with TRBJ1-3, with TRBD1 matching over 9 bases. V shed 4 bases, J shed 1 base, and the junction held 5 bases outside the gene matches. The CDR3 spans 16 residues. The V gene's germline CDR1 is LGHNA and CDR2 YSLEER. The CDR3 DNA sequence: TGCGCCAGCAGCCTAGGACAGGGGTCATCTGGAAACACCATATATTTT. Its protein product is CASSLGQGSSGNTIYF.

The CDR3 DNA is TGTGCCAGCAGCGTAGGGGGGAACCTACAGGGGTCGCGAGGCTACACCTTC. Residues: CASSVGGNLQGSRGYTF. The chain carries TRBV9 and TRBJ1-2; the match to TRBD1 covers 7 bases. The CDR3 consists of 17 residues. Trimming removed 0 bases from V and 8 bases from J; junction bases left unmatched: 16. Germline loops: CDR1 SGDLS, CDR2 YYNGEE.